The T cell receptor beta chain described here comes from a study of early T cells in non-severe SARS-CoV-2 infection. The wider study: Sequencing used unsorted whole-blood bulk RNA, so chains lack pairing.

Unique molecular identifiers were added to individual cDNA molecules. TCRdb reprocessed the 5' RACE reads via MiXCR and lists one record per CDR3 protein. The table lists 84,000 or so distinct CDR3 sequences, 9.5% to 13% of them singletons. Only a few counts were recorded for this clonotype. What it binds is unknown. Whole-study findings and limits: In VDJdb matching, anti-spike CD8 responses were favored while private and CD4 specificities went missing.

Trimming left V 3 bases short and J 7 bases short, with 16 bases between. Germline V lookup: CDR1 DFQATT, CDR2 SNEGSKA (reference sequence). The CDR3 is 14 residues long. The V gene is TRBV20-1, the J gene TRBJ2-1, with D perhaps TRBD1 (5 bases). Sequenced input: whole blood. This sequence originates from an adult who was a healthcare worker with PCR-confirmed SARS-CoV-2 infection or an uninfected control (not recorded which). CDR3 sequence: CSASFVNRRNEQFF. The CDR3 DNA follows: TGCAGTGCTAGTTTTGTTAACAGGCGGAATGAGCAGTTCTTC.